Listed here is a single TCR beta chain. Its antigen remains unknown. V lost 0 bases to trimming and J lost 2 bases, with 5 bases between them. The CDR3 has 14 residues. These data belong to a study of CD8 T cells in Susac syndrome. Study overall: When their blood was taken, the Susac syndrome patients had either not yet had any therapy, were taking corticosteroids, or were taking intravenous immunoglobulin alone. Study outcomes and limitations: Maximal CD8+ clonal expansion in Susac was observed within TEMRA cells and among active patients. Susac-specific public clones were found in total CD8+ and CD8+ TEMRA repertoires, numbering around 16 and five, respectively.

TCR beta from blood CD8+ and CD4+ T cells was sequenced. RNA in amounts of about 0.45 to 1 ug was reverse transcribed with random hexamers. From the immunoSEQ multiplex PCR reads, TCRdb called clonotypes with MiXCR, one entry per CDR3 protein. In the table there are 95,000 to 150,000 distinct CDR3 sequences, just under 95% of which are singletons. The sample was CD8+ T cells from PBMCs. The sequence was obtained from a human donor with Susac syndrome. The chain recombines TRBV12-3 or TRBV12-4 with TRBJ1-5; D is undetermined. Here the CDR3 DNA reads TGTGCCAGCAGTTTAGCAGAACGCAATCAGCCCCAGCATTTT. The encoded protein is CASSLAERNQPQHF.